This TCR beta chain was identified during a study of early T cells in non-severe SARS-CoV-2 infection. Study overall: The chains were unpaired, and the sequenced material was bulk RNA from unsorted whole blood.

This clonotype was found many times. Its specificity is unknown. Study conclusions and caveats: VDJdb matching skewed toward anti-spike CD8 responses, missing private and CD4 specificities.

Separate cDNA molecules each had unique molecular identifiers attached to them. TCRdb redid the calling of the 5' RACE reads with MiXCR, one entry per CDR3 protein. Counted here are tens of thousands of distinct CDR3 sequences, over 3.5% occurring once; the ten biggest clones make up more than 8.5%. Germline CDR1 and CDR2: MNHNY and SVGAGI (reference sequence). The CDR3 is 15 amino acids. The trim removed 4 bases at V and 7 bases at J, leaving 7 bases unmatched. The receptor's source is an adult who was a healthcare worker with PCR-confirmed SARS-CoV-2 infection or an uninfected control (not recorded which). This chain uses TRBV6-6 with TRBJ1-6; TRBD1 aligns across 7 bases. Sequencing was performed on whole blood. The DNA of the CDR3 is TGTGCCAGCAGTTCACAGGGGATTTCCAATTCACCCCTCCACTTT. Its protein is CASSSQGISNSPLHF.